These T cell receptor beta chains were read from a single sample in a study of control samples from healthy donors and cancer patients. The repertoire was sequenced with immunoSEQ multiplex PCR; TCRdb's copy has only in-frame clones and lacks some. Among around 130,000 clones listed, under 90% were seen once. Sequencing was carried out using PBMCs. All receptors derive from a man between 50 and 59 years old with head and neck cancer. The CDR3 runs from the conserved cysteine through the conserved F or W. A D gene is named only where the DNA matches it firmly. Expanded clones get a size class; other rows say once, few or many, or leave the size out.

>TRBV6-5|TRBJ1-3|.|.
CASSYSTYPSGNTIYF
TGTGCCAGCAGTTACTCGACTTATCCCTCTGGAAACACCATATATTTT
>TRBV7-3|TRBJ2-5|.|.
CASSLWIGETQYF
TGTGCCAGCAGCTTATGGATAGGAGAGACCCAGTACTTC
>TRBV29-1|TRBJ2-5|TRBD1|once
CSVEEGRGLKETQYF
TGCAGCGTTGAAGAGGGCAGGGGGCTAAAAGAGACCCAGTACTTC
>TRBV7-3|TRBJ2-6|.|.
CASSLTAGSPSGANVLTF
TGTGCCAGCAGCTTAACGGCAGGGTCCCCCTCTGGGGCCAACGTCCTGACTTTC
>TRBV5-4|TRBJ2-5|TRBD2|few
CASSPGTSGRQETQYF
TGTGCCAGCAGCCCCGGGACTAGCGGGAGGCAAGAGACCCAGTACTTC
>TRBV14|TRBJ1-4|TRBD1|.
CASSRISQGNEKLFF
TGTGCCAGCAGCCGCATATCACAGGGGAACGAAAAACTGTTTTTT
>TRBV5-1|TRBJ2-1|TRBD2|.
CASSLYRTSGIGSYNEQFF
TGCGCCAGCAGCTTGTATCGGACTAGCGGGATAGGGTCCTACAATGAGCAGTTCTTC
>TRBV18|TRBJ2-1|TRBD2|.
CASSPGLGLAGDTRYNEQFF
TGTGCCAGCTCACCGGGGTTGGGACTAGCGGGAGATACACGGTACAATGAGCAGTTCTTC
>TRBV5-3|TRBJ1-1|.|.
CARSSDTYMNTEAFF
TGTGCCAGAAGCTCGGACACCTATATGAACACTGAAGCTTTCTTT
>TRBV6-6|TRBJ2-7|TRBD2|.
CASSYTRLAGGEQYF
TGTGCCAGCAGTTACACCAGACTAGCGGGAGGTGAGCAGTACTTC
>TRBV5-6|TRBJ1-4|.|.
CASSTGFRTNEKLFF
TGTGCCAGCAGCACAGGGTTTCGGACTAATGAAAAACTGTTTTTT
>TRBV7-9|TRBJ2-1|.|few
CASSLGPQFF
TGTGCCAGCAGCTTAGGCCCCCAGTTCTTC
>TRBV18|TRBJ1-4|.|.
CASSPEGVNEKLFF
TGTGCCAGCTCACCGGAGGGGGTAAATGAAAAACTGTTTTTT
>TRBV30|TRBJ1-5|.|.
CAWSREGPQHF
TGTGCCTGGAGCCGAGAGGGGCCCCAGCATTTT
>TRBV7-9|TRBJ1-5|.|.
CASSGVGNQPQHF
TGTGCCAGCAGCGGAGTGGGCAATCAGCCCCAGCATTTT
>TRBV3-1/TRBV3-2|TRBJ1-5|.|.
CASSARHRAPNQPQHF
TGTGCCAGCAGCGCGCGGCACAGGGCCCCCAATCAGCCCCAGCATTTT
>TRBV27|TRBJ2-1|TRBD2|once
CASSSREGPNEQFF
TGTGCCAGCAGTTCACGGGAGGGCCCGAATGAGCAGTTCTTC
>TRBV3-1/TRBV3-2|TRBJ2-4|.|.
CASSQDTAFANIQYF
TGTGCCAGCAGCCAAGATACGGCGTTCGCAAACATTCAGTACTTC
>TRBV4-2|TRBJ2-1|.|.
CASSQKLGDQNNEQFF
TGTGCCAGCAGCCAAAAGTTGGGGGACCAAAACAATGAGCAGTTCTTC
>TRBV6-5|TRBJ2-5|.|once
CASISSAETQYF
TGTGCCAGCATATCTAGCGCTGAGACCCAGTACTTC
>TRBV14|TRBJ2-7|.|.
CASSPSSDEQYF
TGTGCCAGCAGCCCGTCATCGGACGAGCAGTACTTC
>TRBV27|TRBJ2-1|TRBD2|.
CASSGTSGPYNEQFF
TGTGCCAGCAGTGGGACTAGCGGGCCTTACAATGAGCAGTTCTTC
>TRBV10-3|TRBJ2-2|.|.
CAIGVRRTNTGELFF
TGTGCCATCGGGGTCCGGAGAACGAACACCGGGGAGCTGTTTTTT
>TRBV10-3|TRBJ2-7|.|.
CAISNDRSSYEQYF
TGTGCCATCAGTAACGACAGGAGCTCCTACGAGCAGTACTTC
>TRBV12-3/TRBV12-4|TRBJ1-5|.|.
CASSLAQQPQHF
TGTGCCAGCAGTTTGGCGCAGCAGCCCCAGCATTTT
>TRBV7-2|TRBJ1-5|.|.
CASSLVTNSNQPQHF
TGTGCCAGCAGCTTGGTGACAAATAGCAATCAGCCCCAGCATTTT
>TRBV4-1|TRBJ2-3|.|.
CASSQAGTQYF
TGCGCCAGCAGCCAAGCGGGAACGCAGTATTTT
>TRBV2|TRBJ2-2|.|.
CASSQQSANTGELFF
TGTGCCAGCAGTCAACAGAGTGCGAACACCGGGGAGCTGTTTTTT
>TRBV5-6|TRBJ2-7|.|.
CASSLANSQEQYF
TGTGCCAGCAGCTTGGCCAACAGTCAAGAGCAGTACTTC
>TRBV7-9|TRBJ2-3|TRBD2|.
CASSSGLAGVTDTQYF
TGTGCCAGCAGCTCCGGACTAGCGGGAGTAACAGATACGCAGTATTTT
>TRBV15|TRBJ1-4|.|.
CATSRDARAEQRLFF
TGTGCCACCAGCAGAGATGCAAGGGCCGAACAGAGACTGTTTTTT
>TRBV19|TRBJ1-1|TRBD1|.
CASRLGDRGYRTEAFF
TGTGCCAGTAGATTGGGGGACAGGGGATATCGGACTGAAGCTTTCTTT
>TRBV9|TRBJ1-4|.|.
CASSVGLGTLNEKLFF
TGTGCCAGCAGCGTAGGGCTAGGGACCCTTAATGAAAAACTGTTTTTT
>TRBV9|TRBJ2-5|.|.
CASSVVGGETQYF
TGTGCCAGCAGCGTAGTAGGGGGGGAGACCCAGTACTTC
>TRBV5-1|TRBJ2-7|.|once
CASSFLDSRTYEQYF
TGCGCCAGCAGCTTCTTGGACAGTCGGACCTACGAGCAGTACTTC
>TRBV19|TRBJ1-2|.|once
CASSINSYGYTF
TGTGCCAGTAGTATAAACAGCTATGGCTACACCTTC
>TRBV7-9|TRBJ1-1|.|.
CASSPPGSTEAFF
TGTGCCAGCAGCCCGCCTGGAAGCACTGAAGCTTTCTTT
>TRBV4-2|TRBJ2-7|.|.
CASSQTGVSYYEQYF
TGTGCCAGCAGCCAAACGGGAGTTTCCTACTACGAGCAGTACTTC
>TRBV20-1|TRBJ2-7|TRBD2|.
CSASKLAGDYEQYF
TGCAGTGCTAGTAAACTAGCGGGAGACTACGAGCAGTACTTC
>TRBV19|TRBJ2-7|.|.
CASSKALGPGSNYEQYF
TGTGCCAGTAGTAAGGCCCTTGGTCCGGGGTCTAACTACGAGCAGTACTTC
>TRBV28|TRBJ2-7|TRBD1|.
CASSFTGQGYEQYF
TGTGCCAGCAGTTTCACGGGACAGGGCTACGAGCAGTACTTC
>TRBV28|TRBJ2-3|.|.
CASKSTDTQYF
TGTGCCAGCAAGAGCACAGATACGCAGTATTTT
>TRBV19|TRBJ2-1|TRBD2|.
CASSPEAGNEQFF
TGTGCCAGTAGCCCAGAAGCGGGAAATGAGCAGTTCTTC
>TRBV4-1|TRBJ1-2|TRBD1|.
CASSPLGTGGYGYTF
TGCGCCAGCAGCCCGTTAGGAACAGGGGGGTATGGCTACACCTTC
>TRBV6-5|TRBJ1-1|.|.
CASTRRGVIEAFF
TGTGCCAGCACCCGGCGCGGGGTAATTGAAGCTTTCTTT
>TRBV27|TRBJ2-2|.|few
CASSWASGELFF
TGTGCCAGCAGTTGGGCGTCCGGGGAGCTGTTTTTT
>TRBV6-5|TRBJ1-1|TRBD1|.
CASSLQGGDEAFF
TGTGCCAGCAGTTTACAGGGGGGGGATGAAGCTTTCTTT
>TRBV2|TRBJ1-5|.|.
CASSEVGRGQPQHF
TGTGCCAGCAGTGAAGTGGGTAGGGGTCAGCCCCAGCATTTT
>TRBV5-1|TRBJ2-7|.|.
CASSATAEPFYEQYF
TGCGCCAGCAGCGCGACAGCTGAGCCCTTCTACGAGCAGTACTTC
>TRBV7-9|TRBJ2-7|TRBD1|.
CASTTTGGTYEQYF
TGTGCCAGCACCACGACAGGGGGGACCTACGAGCAGTACTTC
>TRBV24-1|TRBJ2-2|TRBD2|.
CATGLAEAPNTGELFF
TGTGCCACCGGACTAGCAGAGGCCCCGAACACCGGGGAGCTGTTTTTT
>TRBV29-1|TRBJ1-1|TRBD1|.
CSVFNLGTGKAFF
TGCAGCGTTTTTAACCTCGGGACAGGTAAAGCTTTCTTT
>TRBV6-5|TRBJ1-1|TRBD1|.
CASRLRGHEDTEAFF
TGTGCCAGCAGGCTCAGGGGGCATGAGGACACTGAAGCTTTCTTT